Detailed here is one T cell receptor beta chain. Preparation of the TCRbeta library was carried out with unique molecular identifiers. TCRdb reprocessed the PCR reads via MiXCR and lists one record per CDR3 protein. Of hundreds of thousands of distinct CDR3 sequences detected, approximately 12% appear once; the ten largest clones hold over 2%. This entry is derived from a study of T-cell reconstitution after alpha-beta-depleted transplantation in children. Germline assignment: CDR1 SQVTM and CDR2 ANQGSEA. The CDR3 is made up of 13 amino acids. The V segment lost 4 bases and the J segment 2 bases; nucleotides outside the gene matches: 3.

The sample in question was PBMCs, mostly from graft donor cells, obtained 360 days after TCRalphabeta/CD19-depleted stem cell transplant. The sequence came from a male patient younger than 18 who had a stem cell transplant for acute myeloid leukemia, so the T cells may come from the graft donor. The chain has TRBV29-1 and TRBJ2-7; 9 bases align to TRBD2. CDR3 sequence reads: CSVVLAGPYEQYF. CDR3 nucleotide sequence: TGCAGCGTTGTTCTAGCGGGACCCTACGAGCAGTACTTC.